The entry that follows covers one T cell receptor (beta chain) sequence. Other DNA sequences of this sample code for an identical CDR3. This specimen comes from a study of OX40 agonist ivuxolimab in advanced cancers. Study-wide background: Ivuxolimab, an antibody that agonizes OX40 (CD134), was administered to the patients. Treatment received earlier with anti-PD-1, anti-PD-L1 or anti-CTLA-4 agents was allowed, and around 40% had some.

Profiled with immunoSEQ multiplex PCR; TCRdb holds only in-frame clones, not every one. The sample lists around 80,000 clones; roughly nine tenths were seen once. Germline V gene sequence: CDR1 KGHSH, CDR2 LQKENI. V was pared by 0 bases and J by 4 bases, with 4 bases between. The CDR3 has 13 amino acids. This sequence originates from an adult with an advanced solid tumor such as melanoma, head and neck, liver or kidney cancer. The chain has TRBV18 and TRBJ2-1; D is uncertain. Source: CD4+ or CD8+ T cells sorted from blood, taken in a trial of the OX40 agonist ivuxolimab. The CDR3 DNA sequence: TGTGCCAGCTCACCACCAGGGTACAATGAGCAGTTCTTC. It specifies CASSPPGYNEQFF.